Listed below are T cell receptor beta chains from one sample, sequenced in a study of T cell responses to AZD1222 COVID-19 vaccine. The table came from immunoSEQ multiplex PCR; TCRdb's copy has only in-frame clones and leaves some out. Altogether around 120,000 clones are present, 85% to 95% being singletons, with the ten largest covering 5%. Sequenced here: peripheral blood, sampled 28 days after the second AZD1222 dose. The receptors were gathered from an adult who received the AZD1222 COVID-19 vaccine. Both conserved end residues are part of each CDR3. Size is stated for part of the rows, as once, few or many counts, or as a class when the clone is expanded.

clone_size: .
j_call: TRBJ1-3
v_call: TRBV7-6
cdr3_aa: CASSLVAQGASGNTIYF

clone_size: .
j_call: TRBJ1-1
v_call: TRBV13
cdr3_aa: CASSTGIAEAFF

clone_size: .
j_call: TRBJ1-2
v_call: TRBV14
cdr3_aa: CASSSYRGAGYGYTF

clone_size: .
j_call: TRBJ2-5
v_call: TRBV7-9
cdr3_aa: CASSLLETQYF

clone_size: .
j_call: TRBJ1-4
v_call: TRBV27
cdr3_aa: CASSLEDSPYQKLFF

clone_size: .
j_call: TRBJ2-7
v_call: TRBV27
cdr3_aa: CASSLGTGQGPQGQYF

clone_size: .
j_call: TRBJ2-2
v_call: TRBV7-8
cdr3_aa: CASSFRQGAGTGELFF

clone_size: .
j_call: TRBJ1-6
v_call: TRBV3-1/TRBV3-2
cdr3_aa: CASSQDRVQGNSPLHF

clone_size: .
j_call: TRBJ2-2
v_call: TRBV4-3
cdr3_aa: CASSQDRQGRTGELFF

clone_size: once
j_call: TRBJ1-2
v_call: TRBV5-6
cdr3_aa: CASSHGNSYGYTF

clone_size: .
j_call: TRBJ1-6
v_call: TRBV5-1
cdr3_aa: CASSSSAAGYNSPLHF

clone_size: .
j_call: TRBJ2-5
v_call: TRBV7-6
cdr3_aa: CASSPRGSQETQYF

clone_size: .
j_call: TRBJ2-3
v_call: TRBV4-1
cdr3_aa: CASSQEPGTLTDTQYF

clone_size: .
j_call: TRBJ2-3
v_call: TRBV29-1
cdr3_aa: CSVVKPPRGTQYF

clone_size: .
j_call: TRBJ1-5
v_call: TRBV6-2/TRBV6-3
cdr3_aa: CASSSGRTQPQHF

clone_size: .
j_call: TRBJ1-1
v_call: TRBV7-8
cdr3_aa: CASSLRTGAMTEAFF

clone_size: .
j_call: TRBJ2-7
v_call: TRBV12-5
cdr3_aa: CASGLGWGHFEQYF

clone_size: .
j_call: TRBJ2-1
v_call: TRBV2
cdr3_aa: CASTLASGTQSEQFF

clone_size: .
j_call: TRBJ1-6
v_call: TRBV28
cdr3_aa: CASGSSYNSPLHF

clone_size: .
j_call: TRBJ1-1
v_call: TRBV29-1
cdr3_aa: CSVDKDGRLNTEAFF

clone_size: .
j_call: TRBJ2-3
v_call: TRBV6-5
cdr3_aa: CASSKGLQGTDTQYF

clone_size: .
j_call: TRBJ1-1
v_call: TRBV5-6
cdr3_aa: CASSFGVDVTEAFF

clone_size: once
j_call: TRBJ2-2
v_call: TRBV24-1
cdr3_aa: CATSEELTGELFF

clone_size: .
j_call: TRBJ2-2
v_call: TRBV7-2
cdr3_aa: CASSLGLAGGRTGELFF

clone_size: few
j_call: TRBJ2-7
v_call: TRBV18
cdr3_aa: CASSLAQSSYEQYF

clone_size: .
j_call: TRBJ1-2
v_call: TRBV27
cdr3_aa: CATRLTGNYGYTF

clone_size: .
j_call: TRBJ2-7
v_call: TRBV6-2/TRBV6-3
cdr3_aa: CASSPHRGGGGAYEQYF

clone_size: few
j_call: TRBJ1-4
v_call: TRBV4-1
cdr3_aa: CASSSGAREKLFF

clone_size: once
j_call: TRBJ1-6
v_call: TRBV6-5
cdr3_aa: CASTTGSSPLHF

clone_size: once
j_call: TRBJ2-2
v_call: TRBV7-8
cdr3_aa: CASSFLRTGELFF

clone_size: .
j_call: TRBJ1-2
v_call: TRBV29-1
cdr3_aa: CSVPLGGSNYGYTF

clone_size: .
j_call: TRBJ1-2
v_call: TRBV9
cdr3_aa: CASSAGVYGYTF

clone_size: .
j_call: TRBJ2-5
v_call: TRBV18
cdr3_aa: CASSLPGRGSETQYF

clone_size: once
j_call: TRBJ2-1
v_call: TRBV15
cdr3_aa: CATSRWGGVKEQFF

clone_size: .
j_call: TRBJ2-5
v_call: TRBV6-5
cdr3_aa: CASSSGQGGETQYF

clone_size: .
j_call: TRBJ2-1
v_call: TRBV11-3
cdr3_aa: CASSPGGPIYNEQFF

clone_size: .
j_call: TRBJ1-4
v_call: TRBV19
cdr3_aa: CASSIRVTDEKLFF

clone_size: .
j_call: TRBJ2-7
v_call: TRBV6-6
cdr3_aa: CASSYGQPTYEQYF

clone_size: .
j_call: TRBJ2-3
v_call: TRBV13
cdr3_aa: CASSSPASTQYF

clone_size: .
j_call: TRBJ1-6
v_call: TRBV5-1
cdr3_aa: CASSLTGFNSPLHF

clone_size: .
j_call: TRBJ2-2
v_call: TRBV19
cdr3_aa: CASPNTGGELFF

clone_size: .
j_call: TRBJ1-2
v_call: TRBV5-6
cdr3_aa: CASSKTGFLYGYTF

clone_size: .
j_call: TRBJ1-4
v_call: TRBV5-4
cdr3_aa: CASSQGRNEKLFF

clone_size: .
j_call: TRBJ2-3
v_call: TRBV3-1/TRBV3-2
cdr3_aa: CASSPGQGWTDTQYF

clone_size: .
j_call: TRBJ2-1
v_call: TRBV5-1
cdr3_aa: CASSLEAGGFNEQFF

clone_size: .
j_call: TRBJ2-7
v_call: TRBV27
cdr3_aa: CASSLTVLGPIAYEQYF

clone_size: .
j_call: TRBJ1-1
v_call: TRBV28
cdr3_aa: CASSAGGGPEAFF

clone_size: .
j_call: TRBJ2-3
v_call: TRBV4-3
cdr3_aa: CASSQTPLADSTDTQYF

clone_size: .
j_call: TRBJ1-5
v_call: TRBV10-2
cdr3_aa: CASSVSGDQPQHF

clone_size: .
j_call: TRBJ2-7
v_call: TRBV4-3
cdr3_aa: CASSQDLSSDEQYF

clone_size: .
j_call: TRBJ1-3
v_call: TRBV10-3
cdr3_aa: CAISDLGGTGNTIYF

clone_size: .
j_call: TRBJ2-1
v_call: TRBV18
cdr3_aa: CASSPERTVYNEQFF

clone_size: .
j_call: TRBJ1-1
v_call: TRBV19
cdr3_aa: CASSSGGGYTEAFF

clone_size: .
j_call: TRBJ1-4
v_call: TRBV12-3/TRBV12-4
cdr3_aa: CASSSPNEKLFF

clone_size: .
j_call: TRBJ1-1
v_call: TRBV19
cdr3_aa: CASSNRAAEAFF